This T cell receptor beta chain is from a study of CD8+CD57+ T cells in acquired aplastic anemia. Study details: Sorted CD4+ and CD8+ cells gave a mean 3.2 ug DNA, range 0.2 to 27.4 ug. Study findings and constraints: Controls and patients did not differ significantly in CD8+ Simpson's diversity. Under 35 was the count of CD8+ CDR3 sequences that patients shared with controls.

This clonotype was seen once. Its target is not known. The template for TCR beta VDJ and CDR3 sequence profiling was genomic DNA. TCRdb ran MiXCR on the reads and lists one entry per CDR3 protein. Counted here are over 150,000 distinct CDR3 sequences, roughly 65% occurring once; the ten biggest clones make up approximately 42%. CDR3 length: 17 residues. Trimming cost V 2 bases and J 3 bases; bases outside gene matches: 9. The V gene's germline CDR1 is SGHVS and CDR2 FQNEAQ. Sequencing was done on patients that had shown CD8+CD57+ cell expansion by flow cytometry. This clonotype originated in a human donor with aplastic anemia. The chain recombines TRBV7-8 with TRBJ2-3; 9 bases are shared with TRBD2. The sequencing input was sorted CD4+, CD8+, or CD8+CD57+ T cells (not recorded which) from PBMCs. The CDR3 nucleotides read TGTGCCAGCAGCTTAAAAGGTCTTAGCGGGAGTACAGATACGCAGTATTTT. The encoded protein is CASSLKGLSGSTDTQYF. Based on the CDR3 plus reference TRBV7-8 and TRBJ2-3, the full variable domain is GAGVSQSPRYKVAKRGQDVALRCDPISGHVSLFWYQQALGQGPEFLTYFQNEAQLDKSGLPSDRFFAERPEGSVSTLKIQRTQQEDSAVYLCASSLKGLSGSTDTQYFGPGTRLTVL.